The 21 T cell receptor beta chains given below trace back to one sample, sequenced in a study of control samples from healthy donors and cancer patients. The data were produced by immunoSEQ multiplex PCR, yet TCRdb's version contains in-frame clones alone and is incomplete. The table shows over 75,000 clones, with around 80% occurring only once. The sample comprised blood. The origin of the receptors is a man aged 55 to 69 in good health.

The DNA of the CDR3 is TGTGCCAGCAGCTTGTGGGACAGGGACCAGCCCCAGCATTTT. It is translated as CASSLWDRDQPQHF. This chain joins TRBV5-6 and TRBJ1-5, with TRBD1 matching over 9 bases. The CDR3 is 14 amino acids. With 1 base clipped from V and 7 bases from J, the junction kept 3 bases outside the gene matches. Germline V gene sequence: CDR1 SGHDT, CDR2 YYEEEE.

This chain links TRBV12-3 or TRBV12-4 with TRBJ2-7, with unresolved D. The CDR3 has 13 amino acids. V lost 3 bases, J lost 6 bases, and 12 bases lay in between. The DNA of the CDR3 is TGTGCCAGCAGTTTTGCACAGTCGGCCGAGCAGTACTTC. Its protein is CASSFAQSAEQYF.

This sequence joins TRBV27 and TRBJ2-1, with no clear D. The CDR3 consists of 14 residues. Between the trimmed V and J ends, which lost 2 bases and 0 bases, there was a span of 5 bases. Germline V gene sequence: CDR1 MNHEY, CDR2 SMNVEV (reference sequence). The DNA of the CDR3 is TGTGCCAGCAGTTTAGGTAGCTCCTACAATGAGCAGTTCTTC. Its translation is CASSLGSSYNEQFF.

The chain links TRBV19 to TRBJ1-5; 9 positions agree with TRBD1. The CDR3 has 17 amino acids. In germline, CDR1 is LNHDA, CDR2 SQIVND (reference sequence). Trimming cost V 7 bases and J 3 bases; bases outside gene matches: 13. This CDR3 reads CASTRQTGTGFNQPQHF. The DNA of the CDR3 is TGTGCCAGTACCCGACAGACCGGGACAGGGTTCAATCAGCCCCAGCATTTT.

The chain couples TRBV9 to TRBJ2-1, with 11 bases fitting TRBD2. Germline trimming cut 3 bases from V and 0 bases from J; bases unmatched to any gene: 5. Germline V gene lookup returns CDR1 SGDLS and CDR2 YYNGEE. The CDR3 is 17 residues long. CDR3 in amino acids: CASSDGTSGNSYNEQFF. The CDR3 DNA is TGTGCCAGCAGCGACGGGACTAGCGGAAACTCCTACAATGAGCAGTTCTTC.

This clone showed up just a few times. V and J are TRBV7-9 and TRBJ1-2, with a weak D call TRBD1 (5 bases). Germline V gives CDR1 SEHNR, CDR2 FQNEAQ (reference sequence). This CDR3 spans 14 amino acids. CDR3 nucleotides: TGTGCAAGCGGAGGGACTCAAGCCCCCTATGGCTACACCTTC. As protein: CASGGTQAPYGYTF.

As to this clone: The junction and the germline gene differ at one end; a read error may be behind it. The chain has TRBV5-1 and TRBJ2-1, with 8 nucleotides matching TRBD1. This CDR3 comprises 16 residues. CDR1 and CDR2 from the germline V gene are SGHRS and YFSETQ. CDR3 DNA sequence: TGCGCAAGCAAAAGGGAGACAGGGGTCGCTACGAATGAGCAGTTCTTC. Its protein is CASKRETGVATNEQFF.

V is TRBV27 and J is TRBJ2-6; TRBD1 aligns across 7 bases. Per the germline V gene, CDR1 is MNHEY and CDR2 is SMNVEV (reference sequence). Trimming at V came to 2 bases and at J to 3 bases, leaving 4 bases not matched to a gene. This CDR3 contains 16 residues. CDR3 in DNA: TGTGCCAGCAGTTTAGACAGGGCATATGGGGCCAACGTCCTGACTTTC. Its translation: CASSLDRAYGANVLTF.

This clone was recorded once. The J gene is TRBJ2-5, the V gene TRBV24-1, with 8 bases matching TRBD1. The CDR3 loop spans 14 amino acids. V lost 0 bases, J lost 8 bases, and 4 bases stayed unmatched. Germline V gives CDR1 KGHDR, CDR2 SFDVKD. The CDR3 here is CATSDLRTGTTQYF. CDR3 in DNA: TGTGCCACCAGTGATTTGAGGACAGGGACTACCCAGTACTTC.

V and J are TRBV18 and TRBJ1-2; 12 nucleotides agree with TRBD1. The germline V gene has CDR1 KGHSH and CDR2 LQKENI. The trim removed 3 bases at V and 6 bases at J, leaving 11 bases unmatched. The CDR3 is 17 residues long. The CDR3 nucleotides read TGTGCCAGCTCACCGGGGACAGGGGGCATTCTTTTGGATGGCTACACCTTC. Translated, it gives CASSPGTGGILLDGYTF.

The chain links TRBV29-1 to TRBJ1-1; the D is unclear. V shed 0 bases and J shed 1 base, with 9 bases lying between them. CDR1 is SQVTM, CDR2 ANQGSEA, per germline. The CDR3 covers 14 residues. CDR3 amino acids: CSVEDHPANTEAFF. Here the CDR3 DNA reads TGCAGCGTTGAAGATCATCCCGCGAACACTGAAGCTTTCTTT.

The rearrangement links TRBV5-1 to TRBJ2-1; 15 nucleotides agree with TRBD2. CDR1 and CDR2 from the germline V gene are SGHRS and YFSETQ. V shed 4 bases, J shed 7 bases, and the junction held 15 bases outside the gene matches. The CDR3 is 19 residues long. The CDR3 nucleotides read TGCGCCAGCAGCCTCGGGACTAGCGGGAGGCCACGTTCTCGGAATGAGCAGTTCTTC. It yields the protein CASSLGTSGRPRSRNEQFF.

The V call is TRBV7-9, the J call TRBJ2-2; D remains ambiguous. CDR1 and CDR2 (germline): SEHNR, FQNEAQ (reference sequence). The V and J ends lost 1 base and 2 bases respectively, with 8 bases between them. The CDR3 has 15 amino acids. The CDR3 DNA reads as TGTGCCAGCAGCTTAGGTGGGGAAAACACCGGGGAGCTGTTTTTT. Translating gives CASSLGGENTGELFF.

The chain carries TRBV14 and TRBJ2-5; D possibly uses TRBD1 or TRBD2 (5 bases each). CDR1 is SGHDN, CDR2 FVKESK, per germline. This CDR3 has 13 amino acids. The V and J ends lost 1 base and 5 bases respectively, with 8 bases between them. This CDR3 is CASSQGWGETQYF. The CDR3 DNA reads as TGTGCCAGCAGCCAAGGCTGGGGGGAGACCCAGTACTTC.

This rearrangement joins TRBV11-3 to TRBJ2-7, with 8 positions matching TRBD2. The V gene's germline CDR1 is SGHNT and CDR2 YENEEA. Losses at the gene ends were 3 bases for V and 5 bases for J; bases not matched to a gene: 3. The CDR3 totals 13 residues. The CDR3 reads CASSLAGGDEQYF. The CDR3, as DNA: TGTGCCAGCAGCTTGGCGGGAGGAGACGAGCAGTACTTC.

This chain links TRBV4-1 with TRBJ2-3, with TRBD1 as a possible D gene (5 bases). CDR3 length: 13 residues. V was clipped by 2 bases and J by 4 bases, with 7 bases between them. Germline-derived CDR1 and CDR2 are MGHRA and YSYEKL. The CDR3 reads CASSQQGSDTQYF. The CDR3, as DNA: TGCGCCAGCAGCCAACAGGGCTCAGATACGCAGTATTTT.

In its sample, this clone was seen a few times. The chain recombines TRBV30 with TRBJ2-1; perhaps TRBD2 as D (5 bases). V lost 3 bases to trimming and J lost 8 bases, with 11 bases between them. Germline CDR1 reads GTSNPN; CDR2 reads SVGIG (reference sequence). CDR3 length equals 12 residues. CDR3 amino acids: CAWSISGHEQFF. The CDR3 coding sequence is TGTGCCTGGAGCATCAGCGGCCATGAGCAGTTCTTC.

In its sample, this clone was seen once. The CDR3, as DNA: TGTGCCAGCAGCCTCGACTACGAGCAGTACTTC. This gives the protein CASSLDYEQYF. V and J are TRBV11-2 and TRBJ2-7; no definite D call. Germline V gives CDR1 SGHAT, CDR2 FQNNGV. CDR3 size: 11 residues. Trimming shortened V by 5 bases and J by 3 bases, and 5 bases separated the two germline ends. Supplemented by reference TRBV11-2 and TRBJ2-7, the full variable domain reads EAGVAQSPRYKIIEKRQSVAFWCNPISGHATLYWYQQILGQGPKLLIQFQNNGVVDDSQLPKDRFSAERLKGVDSTLKIQPAKLEDSAVYLCASSLDYEQYFGPGTRLTVT.

The chain is built from TRBV27 and TRBJ1-2; 7 bases map to TRBD1. J gave up 11 bases and V 4 bases, and 7 bases lay outside the gene matches. Germline assignment: CDR1 MNHEY and CDR2 SMNVEV (reference sequence). The length of the CDR3 is 12 residues. The CDR3 is CASSSTTGYYTF. CDR3 sequence (DNA): TGTGCCAGCAGTTCGACGACAGGGTATTACACCTTC.

The gene calls are TRBV9 and TRBJ2-1; 11 bases line up with TRBD1. J was trimmed by 12 bases and V by 0 bases; bases with no gene match: 5. Germline values: CDR1 SGDLS, CDR2 YYNGEE. This CDR3 has 14 residues. The DNA for the CDR3 is TGTGCCAGCAGCGTAGATTCAGGGACAGGGGGGCAGTTCTTC. Translated: CASSVDSGTGGQFF. Drawing the rest from reference TRBV9 and TRBJ2-1, the complete variable domain is DSGVTQTPKHLITATGQRVTLRCSPRSGDLSVYWYQQSLDQGLQFLIQYYNGEERAKGNILERFSAQQFPDLHSELNLSSLELGDSALYFCASSVDSGTGGQFFGPGTRLTVL.

This chain links TRBV7-2 with TRBJ2-5, with D possibly TRBD1 on 5 matching bases. Germline CDR1 SGHTA, CDR2 FQGNSA. The CDR3 runs to 15 residues. V was shortened by 5 bases and J by 5 bases, with 18 bases between the two germline ends. The CDR3 sequence is CASSPPAGWLETQYF. CDR3 nucleotides: TGTGCCAGCAGCCCCCCGGCAGGGTGGTTGGAGACCCAGTACTTC.